This T cell receptor beta chain was obtained from a study of cytomegalovirus exposure and HLA in healthy donors. Study-wide findings and caveats: Reports indicated that the classifier achieved high specificity and sensitivity in diagnosing cytomegalovirus status. A later analysis showed TCR association rates differing by HLA locus, peaking at DRB1 and lowest at HLA-C. Many donors carried some public TCRs, although rarity characterized most TCR sequences.

Germline CDR1 and CDR2: LNHDA and SQIVND (reference sequence). V trimming: 8 bases; J trimming: 4 bases; junction bases outside the gene matches: 7. The CDR3 extends over 14 amino acids. About this clone itself: Its antigen is still unknown.

Both 60 Vbeta primers and 13 Jbeta primers went into the PCR. Assay: immunoSEQ multiplex PCR; the TCRdb copy retains only in-frame clones and omits some. The sample includes 150,000 to 200,000 clones, roughly 84% of them seen just once. This sequence originates from a woman aged 45-65 years in good health and CMV-seropositive. The rearrangement uses TRBV19 and TRBJ1-2, with 10 bases aligning to TRBD1. The specimen sequenced was PBMCs. Written as DNA, the CDR3 is TGTGCCAGTGGTGACAGGGGGCAAGGCTATGGCTACACCTTC. Encoded protein: CASGDRGQGYGYTF.